The 27 T cell receptor beta chains below come from one sample, sequenced in a study of shared clonotypes between healthy human individuals. Assay used: immunoSEQ multiplex PCR; TCRdb lists only in-frame clones, some missing. The sample yields about 1 million clones, about 77% seen once. The sequencing sample was made of memory CD4+ T cells sorted from blood. The subset: CD45RA-negative fraction. Source of these receptors: a man aged 18-30 years in good health.

CDR3 bases: TGTGCCTGGAGCGGGGGACCCGGTCAGCCCCAGCATTTT. This translates into CAWSGGPGQPQHF. The chain combines TRBV30 with TRBJ1-5, with D perhaps TRBD1 (5 bases). Germline values: CDR1 GTSNPN, CDR2 SVGIG (reference sequence). CDR3 size: 13 residues. Trimming stripped 3 bases from V and 6 bases from J, with 12 bases between.

V is TRBV18 and J is TRBJ2-1; D remains unclear. Germline CDR1 and CDR2: KGHSH and LQKENI. Deletions cut 1 base from V and 5 bases from J, with 6 bases between. The CDR3 has 13 amino acids. This CDR3 is CASSPLNNNEQFF. CDR3 bases: TGTGCCAGCTCACCACTAAATAACAATGAGCAGTTCTTC.

The rearrangement uses TRBV28 and TRBJ2-7; tentative D call: TRBD1 (6 bases). This CDR3 is 17 amino acids long. Germline V gives CDR1 MDHEN, CDR2 SYDVKM. V was cut by 3 bases and J by 0 bases, with 18 bases left in between. In DNA form, the CDR3 reads TGTGCCAGCAGTTTTACTTGGACAGCTCCTCTCTCCTACGAGCAGTACTTC. Translating it yields CASSFTWTAPLSYEQYF. Full variable domain (missing parts from reference TRBV28 and TRBJ2-7): DVKVTQSSRYLVKRTGEKVFLECVQDMDHENMFWYRQDPGLGLRLIYFSYDVKMKEKGDIPEGYSVSREKKERFSLILESASTNQTSMYLCASSFTWTAPLSYEQYFGPGTRLTVT.

This clone has more than one count but fewer than ten. The chain employs TRBV13 and TRBJ2-7, with 7 bases fitting TRBD1. Looked up from germline, CDR1 is PRHDT and CDR2 is FYEKMQ (reference sequence). V was clipped by 5 bases and J by 5 bases; unmatched bases: 15. The CDR3 sequence is 16 residues long. The CDR3 protein is CASSGSDRVAQDEQYF. The CDR3 DNA reads TGTGCCAGCAGCGGCAGTGACAGGGTTGCGCAGGACGAGCAGTACTTC.

This clone has just a few counts. The chain recombines TRBV28 with TRBJ2-5, with D perhaps TRBD1 (5 bases). V gave up 6 bases and J gave up 5 bases, with 22 bases separating them. The CDR3 covers 16 residues. Germline values: CDR1 MDHEN, CDR2 SYDVKM. The CDR3 nucleotides are TGTGCCAGCAGCCCCCCCCCTGGAAGGGGTGGGGAGACCCAGTACTTC. It specifies CASSPPPGRGGETQYF. The variable domain in full, with the rest retrieved from reference TRBV28 and TRBJ2-5, is DVKVTQSSRYLVKRTGEKVFLECVQDMDHENMFWYRQDPGLGLRLIYFSYDVKMKEKGDIPEGYSVSREKKERFSLILESASTNQTSMYLCASSPPPGRGGETQYFGPGTRLLVL.

The J gene is TRBJ2-1, the V gene TRBV6-6; D unclear. Trimming pared 6 bases from V and 7 bases from J, leaving 7 bases between. The CDR3 runs to 11 residues. CDR1 and CDR2 (germline): MNHNY, SVGAGI (reference sequence). The CDR3 DNA is TGTGCCAGCAGCCCTCTAAATGAGCAGTTCTTC. Its protein is CASSPLNEQFF.

The chain is built from TRBV6-1 and TRBJ2-1; 8 nucleotides line up with TRBD2. Germline loops: CDR1 MNHNS, CDR2 SASEGT. The CDR3 spans 13 residues. V shed 6 bases and J 10 bases; nucleotides not matched to a gene: 8. CDR3 nucleotide sequence: TGTGCCAGCAGGCCCTTAGCGGGACCGGAGCAGTTCTTC. Its translation: CASRPLAGPEQFF.

This clone was counted once. The V and J genes are TRBV19 and TRBJ1-3; TRBD1 is a possible D gene (5 bases). V was trimmed by 6 bases and J by 0 bases, leaving 6 bases between them. The germline CDR1 and CDR2 sequences are LNHDA and SQIVND (reference sequence). The CDR3 runs 13 residues. Here the CDR3 reads CASRQDSGNTIYF. In DNA, the CDR3 is TGTGCCAGTAGACAGGACTCTGGAAACACCATATATTTT.

This chain connects TRBV28 to TRBJ1-4; TRBD1 might be the D (6 bases). This CDR3 comprises 14 residues. The V gene's germline CDR1 is MDHEN and CDR2 SYDVKM. V lost 5 bases to trimming and J lost 7 bases, with 14 bases between them. CDR3 sequence (DNA): TGTGCCAGCAGTCCCCCGGGGGGCTTTGAAAAACTGTTTTTT. Its protein product is CASSPPGGFEKLFF.

About this clone itself: Given a far larger clone just one base away, this is likely a sequencing read error. The rearrangement joins TRBV5-4 to TRBJ1-1, with D unclear. The CDR3 loop spans 13 amino acids. The ends were cut back, 0 bases at V and 0 bases at J, with 3 bases in the middle. Germline CDR1 and CDR2: SGHNT and YYREEE (reference sequence). DNA for the CDR3: TGTGCCAGCAGCTTGGGCATGAACACTGAAGCTTTCTTT. Residues: CASSLGMNTEAFF. Full variable domain (outside the CDR3, taken from reference TRBV5-4 and TRBJ1-1): ETGVTQSPTHLIKTRGQQVTLRCSSQSGHNTVSWYQQALGQGPQFIFQYYREEENGRGNFPPRFSGLQFPNYSSELNVNALELDDSALYLCASSLGMNTEAFFGQGTRLTVV.

The chain couples TRBV10-3 to TRBJ2-1; tentative D call: TRBD2 (6 bases). Trimming took 0 bases from V and 6 from J, leaving 6 bases between them. This CDR3 has 13 amino acids. Germline assignment: CDR1 ENHRY and CDR2 SYGVKD. This chain's CDR3 is CAISESGGNEQFF. CDR3 in DNA: TGTGCCATCAGTGAGTCGGGGGGCAATGAGCAGTTCTTC.

This chain uses TRBV13 with TRBJ2-7, with TRBD2 identical over 10 bases. V shed 4 bases, J shed 6 bases, and the junction held 9 bases outside the gene matches. This CDR3 is built from 15 residues. Germline CDR1 PRHDT, CDR2 FYEKMQ (reference sequence). CDR3 sequence reads: CASSSRTSGHLEQYF. Written as DNA, the CDR3 is TGTGCCAGCAGCTCCAGGACTAGCGGTCATCTCGAGCAGTACTTC.

The gene calls are TRBV19 and TRBJ2-7, with TRBD2 as a possible D gene (7 bases). Trimming took 6 bases from V and 0 from J, leaving 15 bases between them. Germline V gene sequence: CDR1 LNHDA, CDR2 SQIVND (reference sequence). The CDR3 consists of 15 residues. Here the CDR3 reads CASSLKGGDSYEQYF. CDR3 nucleotide sequence: TGTGCCAGTAGCCTAAAGGGGGGGGACTCCTACGAGCAGTACTTC.

A few counts support this clone. The chain uses TRBV5-6 and TRBJ2-1, with 9 nucleotides matching TRBD2. Trimming at V came to 2 bases and at J to 0 bases, leaving 6 bases not matched to a gene. In germline, CDR1 is SGHDT, CDR2 YYEEEE. CDR3 length: 17 residues. CDR3 region: CASSFSAGGTSYNEQFF. DNA of the CDR3: TGTGCCAGCAGCTTCTCAGCGGGAGGAACCTCCTACAATGAGCAGTTCTTC.

This chain uses TRBV30 with TRBJ1-6; no definite D call. The germline V gene encodes CDR1 GTSNPN and CDR2 SVGIG (reference sequence). The CDR3 is made up of 14 amino acids. Trimming took off 1 base at V and 7 bases at J, with 11 bases between the two ends. CDR3 in amino acids: CAWSANLGNSPLHF. The DNA for the CDR3 is TGTGCCTGGAGTGCGAATTTGGGGAATTCACCCCTCCACTTT.

This rearrangement joins TRBV2 to TRBJ1-1; 9 positions agree with TRBD1. The CDR3 runs to 15 residues. With 8 bases clipped from V and 2 bases from J, the junction kept 9 bases outside the gene matches. Germline lookup yields CDR1 SNHLY and CDR2 FYNNEI. The CDR3 nucleotides are TGTGCCAGCTTGAGGACAGGGGCCAGCAACACTGAAGCTTTCTTT. Its protein is CASLRTGASNTEAFF. Together with reference TRBV2 and TRBJ1-1, the CDR3 gives the full variable domain: EPEVTQTPSHQVTQMGQEVILRCVPISNHLYFYWYRQILGQKVEFLVSFYNNEISEKSEIFDDQFSVERPDGSNFTLKIRSTKLEDSAMYFCASLRTGASNTEAFFGQGTRLTVV.

This chain joins TRBV5-6 and TRBJ1-2, with D hard to call. V gave up 0 bases and J gave up 4 bases, with 13 bases separating them. Germline V gene sequence: CDR1 SGHDT, CDR2 YYEEEE. The CDR3 spans 15 residues. In DNA form, the CDR3 reads TGTGCCAGCAGCTTGGAGAGCGCGGATACCTATGGCTACACCTTC. It is translated as CASSLESADTYGYTF.

As regards this clone: At the DNA level, this CDR3 is encoded by other sequences in the same sample as well. The chain couples TRBV5-4 to TRBJ2-1; 10 nucleotides match TRBD2. This CDR3 spans 16 amino acids. The J segment lost 4 bases and the V segment lost 0 bases, leaving 4 bases of the junction unmatched. From germline, CDR1 is SGHNT and CDR2 YYREEE (reference sequence). This CDR3 reads CASSLGSSGGYNEQFF. The CDR3 DNA is TGTGCCAGCAGCTTGGGTAGTAGCGGGGGGTACAATGAGCAGTTCTTC.

Concerning this clone itself: The same CDR3 can be traced to other DNA sequences in this sample. This chain links TRBV5-4 with TRBJ2-2; D remains unclear. The V gene's germline CDR1 is SGHNT and CDR2 YYREEE (reference sequence). The CDR3 totals 13 residues. Trimming removed 3 bases from V and 4 bases from J, with 7 bases in between. CDR3 sequence reads: CASSWGITGELFF. The CDR3 coding sequence is TGTGCCAGCAGCTGGGGAATCACCGGGGAGCTGTTTTTT.

The chain carries TRBV6-1 and TRBJ1-1, with D unresolved. This CDR3 spans 12 amino acids. V gave up 7 bases and J gave up 7 bases, with 13 bases separating them. Germline loops: CDR1 MNHNS, CDR2 SASEGT. For the CDR3, the DNA is TGTGCCAGCATGGTATACTGGGGTGAAGCTTTCTTT. It encodes CASMVYWGEAFF.

This chain links TRBV5-5 with TRBJ1-3; the D gene is possibly TRBD1 (6 bases). CDR3 length: 16 amino acids. Trimming took off 1 base at V and 0 bases at J, with 11 bases between the two ends. CDR1 and CDR2 from the germline V gene are SGHKS and YYEKEE (reference sequence). CDR3 bases: TGTGCCAGCAGCTTGACTTCAGGGGACTCTGGAAACACCATATATTTT. Amino acids: CASSLTSGDSGNTIYF.

Turning to this clone: Other DNA sequences of this sample code for an identical CDR3. The rearrangement links TRBV10-3 to TRBJ2-3, with 8 bases identical to TRBD1. This CDR3 has 14 amino acids. Per the germline V gene, CDR1 is ENHRY and CDR2 is SYGVKD. The V segment lost 5 bases and the J segment 3 bases; nucleotides outside the gene matches: 4. Here the CDR3 DNA reads TGTGCCATCAGTCTGGACAGGGTGACAGATACGCAGTATTTT. It codes for CAISLDRVTDTQYF.

The chain uses TRBV5-4 and TRBJ2-7, with a tentative D call TRBD1 (6 bases). This CDR3 contains 14 residues. V was shortened by 2 bases and J by 2 bases, with 11 bases between the two germline ends. Per the germline V gene, CDR1 is SGHNT and CDR2 is YYREEE (reference sequence). The CDR3 DNA reads TGTGCCAGCAGCTTTCTATCAGGGGCCTACGAGCAGTACTTC. Amino acids: CASSFLSGAYEQYF.

The J gene is TRBJ1-3, the V gene TRBV5-1; a possible D gene is TRBD1 (5 bases). V shed 2 bases and J shed 0 bases, with 9 bases lying between them. The germline CDR1 and CDR2 sequences are SGHRS and YFSETQ. The CDR3 covers 15 residues. The CDR3 nucleotides read TGCGCCAGCAGCTTCCAAGGGGACTCTGGAAACACCATATATTTT. It specifies CASSFQGDSGNTIYF.

This clone appeared a few times. The J gene is TRBJ1-1, the V gene TRBV4-1, with D possibly matching TRBD1 (6 bases). This CDR3 contains 14 residues. Germline V CDR1 and CDR2: MGHRA, YSYEKL. V was trimmed by 3 bases and J by 7 bases, leaving 15 bases between them. The CDR3 bases are TGCGCCAGCAGCCACCCGAGTGGGGGCCTTGAAGCTTTCTTT. Translated, it gives CASSHPSGGLEAFF.

This clone occurred once. The chain employs TRBV7-2 and TRBJ2-5, with 8 bases lining up with TRBD1. V shed 6 bases, J shed 2 bases, and the junction held 8 bases outside the gene matches. Germline CDR1 reads SGHTA; CDR2 reads FQGNSA. The CDR3 has 15 residues. In DNA, the CDR3 is TGTGCCAGCAGTATCAGGGGGCGCGAACAAGAGACCCAGTACTTC. Translated: CASSIRGREQETQYF.

The sample holds many counts of this clone. Other DNA sequences of this sample code for an identical CDR3. The chain carries TRBV5-1 and TRBJ2-7; D remains ambiguous. Germline V gives CDR1 SGHRS, CDR2 YFSETQ. Trimming left V 0 bases short and J 2 bases short, with 6 bases between. CDR3 length: 13 amino acids. The CDR3 reads CASSLDGTYEQYF. In DNA, the CDR3 is TGCGCCAGCAGCTTGGACGGAACCTACGAGCAGTACTTC.